The 9 T cell receptor beta chains reported below all come from one sample, sequenced in a study of TET2 disruption in CD19-targeted CAR T cells. The repertoire was sequenced with immunoSEQ multiplex PCR; TCRdb's copy has only in-frame clones and lacks some. This table lists 25,000 to 30,000 clones. Regarding treatment: autologous CTL019 cells: CD19 CAR with 4-1BB and CD3 zeta domains. For these receptors, no antigen is known. Specimen: CD8- CAR+ T cells sorted from cultured blood T cells, collected for CD19 CAR T cell therapy. The subset here: CD8-negative CAR-positive T cells from the infusion product. All receptors derive from a man between 65 and 80 years old with chronic lymphocytic leukemia.

Remarks on this clone: The CDR3 extends 3 residues past the end of the read, so its final part is completed from the germline J gene. The rearrangement links TRBV18 to TRBJ1-2; TRBD1 is a possible D gene (6 bases). CDR1 is KGHSH and CDR2 is LQKENI in the germline V gene. The CDR3 length is 16 residues. This CDR3 reads CASSQTSGGLTDTYTF. The part of the CDR3 DNA that was read is TGTGCCAGCTCACAGACTAGCGGGGGCCTCACAGATACC.

Worth noting for this clone: The junction differs from germline at one of its ends, possibly a read error. The read ends 3 residues shy of where the CDR3 ends; the end is completed using the germline J gene. The sample has other DNA sequences that encode this CDR3 too. V is TRBV6-1 and J is TRBJ1-3, with a possible D match to TRBD1 (6 bases). CDR3 length: 16 amino acids. The germline V gene encodes CDR1 MNHNS and CDR2 SASEGT. This CDR3 reads CASSEGGWGLGNTIYF. CDR3 bases read: TGTGCCAGCAGTGAAGGGGGATGGGGGCTGGGAAACACT.

Remarks on this clone: The CDR3 extends 3 residues past the end of the read, so its final part is completed from the germline J gene. V is TRBV19 and J is TRBJ1-5, with TRBD1 matching 9 bases. Unmatched junction bases numbered 3, after V lost 5 bases and J lost 4 bases. Germline values: CDR1 LNHDA, CDR2 SQIVND (reference sequence). The CDR3 length is 14 residues. Partial CDR3 DNA: TGTGCCAGTAGTGAGACAGGGGGGAATCAGCCC. This encodes CASSETGGNQP. The full CDR3 reads CASSETGGNQPQHF.

Comment on this clone: Read data end 3 residues before the CDR3 end; the end is taken from the germline J gene. The chain employs TRBV28 and TRBJ1-6, with 9 nucleotides matching TRBD1. The CDR3 is 15 residues long. V lost 3 bases, J lost 9 bases, and 6 bases stayed unmatched. Germline-derived CDR1 and CDR2 are MDHEN and SYDVKM. The CDR3 DNA, read in part, is TGTGCCAGCAGTTTCCGGGACAGGGCGGGTTCACCC. This sequence encodes CASSFRDRAGSP. The full CDR3 protein reads CASSFRDRAGSPLHF.

On this clone: The read is 3 residues too short to cover the CDR3 end, so that end is filled in from the germline J gene. This chain joins TRBV20-1 and TRBJ2-4; 8 positions agree with TRBD1. The CDR3 length is 13 residues. Germline values: CDR1 DFQATT, CDR2 SNEGSKA (reference sequence). CDR3 residues: CSALTGVNQPQYF. The part of the CDR3 DNA that was read is TGCAGTGCTTTGACAGGGGTCAATCAGCCT.

As concerns this clone: The read falls 3 residues short of the CDR3 end, and the missing part is taken from the germline J gene. The V call is TRBV7-7, the J call TRBJ2-5; 10 bases line up with TRBD1. This CDR3 has 15 amino acids. Germline assignment: CDR1 SSHAT and CDR2 FNYEAQ (reference sequence). The sequenced part of the CDR3 DNA is TGTGCCAGCAGCCAGGGACAGGGGCCCACAGATACC. The encoded protein is CASSQGQGPTDT. The complete CDR3 sequence is CASSQGQGPTDTQYF. Filled out from reference TRBV7-7 and TRBJ2-5, the complete variable domain reads GAGVSQSPRYKVTKRGQDVTLRCDPISSHATLYWYQQALGQGPEFLTYFNYEAQPDKSGLPSDRFSAERPEGSISTLTIQRTEQRDSAMYRCASSQGQGPTDTQYFGPGTRLLVL.

Concerning this clone itself: The CDR3 end lies 3 residues beyond the end of the read and is filled in from the germline J gene. This chain uses TRBV2 with TRBJ1-2; D is ambiguous. The germline V gene encodes CDR1 SNHLY and CDR2 FYNNEI. CDR3 length equals 14 residues. The CDR3 bases that were read are TGTGCCAGCAGTGAAAGCAGCACAGCCTACGAC. It yields the protein CASSESSTAYD. The entire CDR3 reads CASSESSTAYDYTF.

With regard to this clone: The read falls 3 residues short of the CDR3 end, and the missing part is taken from the germline J gene. This chain joins TRBV20-1 and TRBJ2-3; D gene uncertain. CDR1 is DFQATT and CDR2 is SNEGSKA in the germline V gene (reference sequence). The CDR3 covers 12 residues. Trimming pared 0 bases from V and 4 bases from J, leaving 5 bases between. The CDR3 here is CSARDKADTQYF. The CDR3 DNA, read in part, is TGCAGTGCTAGAGATAAGGCAGATACG.

On this clone itself: The read ends 3 residues early relative to the CDR3; the germline J gene fills the gap. V and J are TRBV7-9 and TRBJ2-4; 7 bases agree with TRBD1. Germline V gene lookup returns CDR1 SEHNR and CDR2 FQNEAQ (reference sequence). This CDR3 is built from 15 residues. The CDR3 loop is CASSLGTGAVQPQYF. The CDR3 bases that were read are TGTGCCAGCAGCTTAGGTACAGGGGCAGTTCAGCCT.